The 8 T cell receptor beta chains in this list originate from one sample, sequenced in a study of shared clonotypes between healthy human individuals. The repertoire was sequenced with immunoSEQ multiplex PCR; TCRdb's copy has only in-frame clones and lacks some. In the table there are about 670,000 clones, approximately 79% of which are singletons. The sample consisted of memory CD4+ T cells sorted from blood. Specified subset: CD45RA-negative fraction. Receptor source: a woman in her 30s in good health.

This clone occurred many times. The chain is built from TRBV7-8 and TRBJ2-7, with TRBD2 identical over 7 bases. CDR3 length: 12 residues. The ends lost 6 bases at V and 6 bases at J; junction bases unmatched: 5. Per the germline V gene, CDR1 is SGHVS and CDR2 is FQNEAQ. As DNA, the CDR3 is TGTGCCAGCAGTCCCTGGGGGGGCGAGCAGTACTTC. Its protein is CASSPWGGEQYF.

The V and J genes are TRBV19 and TRBJ1-1; D is undetermined. The CDR3 loop spans 12 amino acids. CDR1 is LNHDA, CDR2 SQIVND, per germline (reference sequence). The V end lost 10 bases, the J end lost 8 bases, and 17 bases lay between the germline ends. The CDR3 sequence: CATGETPPEAFF. In DNA form, the CDR3 reads TGTGCCACCGGAGAGACACCCCCGGAAGCTTTCTTT.

Regarding this clone: This may arise from a read error, as a much more abundant clone is one base away. Within the sample, other DNA sequences also encode this same CDR3. V gene TRBV7-9 combines with J gene TRBJ1-2; D possibly corresponds to TRBD1 (6 bases). The CDR3 is made up of 13 amino acids. Germline CDR1 is SEHNR and CDR2 is FQNEAQ (reference sequence). The germline V and J ends were trimmed by 5 bases and 2 bases, with 9 bases remaining between them. The CDR3 spells CASSLGQNYGYTF. The CDR3 DNA reads as TGTGCCAGCAGCCTAGGACAGAACTATGGCTACACCTTC.

The rearrangement joins TRBV27 to TRBJ1-2, with D tentatively TRBD1 (5 bases). This CDR3 is 14 amino acids long. The ends were cut back, 5 bases at V and 4 bases at J, with 14 bases in the middle. Germline V gene sequence: CDR1 MNHEY, CDR2 SMNVEV (reference sequence). CDR3 loop: CASSPGVQVYGYTF. The CDR3 DNA sequence: TGTGCCAGCAGTCCGGGGGTTCAAGTCTATGGCTACACCTTC.

The rearrangement joins TRBV2 to TRBJ2-7; D is undetermined. The germline V gene encodes CDR1 SNHLY and CDR2 FYNNEI. V gave up 7 bases and J gave up 3 bases, with 10 bases separating them. The CDR3 is made up of 12 amino acids. CDR3 residues: CASKRLVYEQYF. CDR3 DNA sequence: TGTGCCAGCAAAAGGCTAGTCTACGAGCAGTACTTC.

V is TRBV7-9 and J is TRBJ1-3; TRBD1 might be the D (5 bases). The CDR3 has 16 amino acids. Germline CDR1 and CDR2: SEHNR and FQNEAQ (reference sequence). V lost 2 bases and J 2 bases, leaving 13 bases between the germline ends. The DNA for the CDR3 is TGTGCCAGCAGCTTACAGCAGGGAAGGACTGGAAACACCATATATTTT. As protein: CASSLQQGRTGNTIYF.

V is TRBV7-9 and J is TRBJ2-7; D is possibly TRBD1 or TRBD2 (5 bases each). Germline CDR1 reads SEHNR; CDR2 reads FQNEAQ (reference sequence). This CDR3 comprises 12 residues. Trimming pared 0 bases from V and 9 bases from J, leaving 9 bases between. CDR3 loop: CASSLAMGTQYF. CDR3 DNA: TGTGCCAGCAGCTTAGCTATGGGGACGCAGTACTTC. Using reference TRBV7-9 and TRBJ2-7 for the parts outside the CDR3, the full variable domain is DTGVSQNPRHKITKRGQNVTFRCDPISEHNRLYWYRQTLGQGPEFLTYFQNEAQLEKSRLLSDRFSAERPKGSFSTLEIQRTEQGDSAMYLCASSLAMGTQYFGPGTRLTVT.

V gene TRBV15 combines with J gene TRBJ1-1; D gene unclear. The CDR3 covers 14 residues. Germline loops: CDR1 LNHNV, CDR2 YYDKDF (reference sequence). V lost 0 bases and J lost 10, with 15 bases in between. As DNA, the CDR3 is TGTGCCACCAGCAGAGATCCGTCCGCATATGGAGCTTTCTTT. It encodes CATSRDPSAYGAFF.